This T cell receptor (beta chain) was captured by sequencing in a study of T cell repertoires in cytomegalovirus infection. About the research overall: Signatures in public TCR beta sequences pointed to both CMV infection and matching HLA type.

General observations from the study: Predominance within the ex vivo response was attributable to HLA-C-restricted CMV-specific TCR beta clonotypes.

This clonotype has only one observation. The antigen is undetermined. Via MiXCR, TCRdb re-called the reads, giving one row per CDR3 protein. The data show some 100,000 distinct CDR3 sequences, about 25% seen once. The clonotype was recovered from a human donor in good health (CMV status not recorded). Some clones in this sample may be carry-over from other donors' samples. Sequencing was performed on CD8+ T cells from PBMCs.

CDR3 in amino acids: CASNAGPGVSYEQYF. CDR3 nucleotide sequence: TGTGCCAGCAACGCTGGCCCAGGGGTCTCCTACGAGCAGTACTTC. The rearrangement links TRBV7-1 to TRBJ2-7; a possible D gene is TRBD1 (6 bases). TRBV7-1 is designated an ORF whose function remains uncertain. The CDR3 extends over 15 amino acids. The V end lost 7 bases, the J end lost 0 bases, and 16 bases lay between the germline ends.